Following are 7 T cell receptor beta chains from one sample sequenced in a study of human T cells and chemical hapten exposure. Stated time point: patch test 1, 2 weeks after DPC sensitization. Treatment given: therapeutic diphenylcyclopropenone sensitization with weekly scalp DPC. TCRdb analysed the RACE reads with MiXCR anew, one entry per CDR3 protein. Of around 340,000 distinct CDR3 sequences detected, under 9% appear once; the ten largest clones hold 8% to 9%. The sample was whole blood, taken in connection with sensitization to the hapten diphenylcyclopropenone (DPC). All receptors come from a woman aged 18-29 years with alopecia areata. Some clones in this sample may be carry-over from other donors' samples.

This clonotype was seen ten or more times. J is TRBJ2-7 and V is TRBV3-1, with TRBD2 matching over 11 bases. The ends lost 4 bases at V and 2 bases at J; junction bases unmatched: 4. Germline V gene lookup returns CDR1 LGHDT and CDR2 YNNKEL (reference sequence). The CDR3 totals 15 residues. The CDR3 reads CASSLGLAGTYEQYF. The CDR3 bases are TGTGCCAGCAGCCTCGGACTAGCGGGCACCTACGAGCAGTACTTC.

The chain combines TRBV7-9 with TRBJ1-6; D perhaps matches TRBD1 (5 bases). Trimming cost V 4 bases and J 16 bases, with 11 bases left between them. CDR3 length: 11 residues. CDR1 SEHNR and CDR2 FQNEAQ come from the germline V gene (reference sequence). The CDR3 spells CASSYRDPLHF. As DNA, the CDR3 is TGTGCCAGCAGCTACCGGGACCCACTCCACTTT.

This clonotype was seen more than once but under ten times. The rearrangement joins TRBV7-9 to TRBJ2-1; 7 bases align to TRBD1. This CDR3 spans 15 amino acids. Per germline, CDR1 SEHNR and CDR2 FQNEAQ (reference sequence). After removal of 4 bases from V and 4 bases from J, the junction contained 7 bases not matched to a gene. This CDR3 reads CASSSRGQVYNEQFF. The CDR3 nucleotides read TGTGCCAGCAGCTCCCGTGGACAGGTATACAATGAGCAGTTCTTC.

This clonotype was counted many times. The chain is built from TRBV5-1 and TRBJ2-5, with 9 bases identical to TRBD1. The V gene's germline CDR1 is SGHRS and CDR2 YFSETQ. This CDR3 is built from 16 residues. J gave up 1 base and V 0 bases, and 4 bases lay outside the gene matches. CDR3 amino acids: CASSLAVDRGQETQYF. The CDR3 nucleotides read TGCGCCAGCAGCTTGGCGGTGGACAGGGGCCAAGAGACCCAGTACTTC.

This clonotype has ten or more counts. The V call is TRBV5-6, the J call TRBJ2-4; TRBD1 might be the D (5 bases). CDR3 length: 16 residues. V shed 0 bases and J shed 5 bases, with 15 bases lying between them. Germline-derived CDR1 and CDR2 are SGHDT and YYEEEE. The chain's CDR3 is CASSLAGMGRENIQYF. The DNA for the CDR3 is TGTGCCAGCAGCTTGGCTGGTATGGGGCGAGAAAACATTCAGTACTTC.

This clonotype was detected only a few times. The V gene is TRBV7-2, the J gene TRBJ1-1; D is possibly TRBD1 (5 bases). Germline V gives CDR1 SGHTA, CDR2 FQGNSA. V lost 5 bases, J lost 6 bases, and 22 bases lay in between. This CDR3 contains 16 residues. The CDR3 protein is CASSPSLRAGIAEAFF. Written as DNA, the CDR3 is TGTGCCAGCAGCCCATCCCTCAGGGCAGGTATAGCTGAAGCTTTCTTT.

J is TRBJ1-5 and V is TRBV7-9; D is possibly TRBD1 (5 bases). Per the germline V gene, CDR1 is SEHNR and CDR2 is FQNEAQ (reference sequence). This CDR3 contains 14 residues. V lost 4 bases, J lost 5 bases, and 12 bases lay in between. Written as DNA, the CDR3 is TGTGCCAGCAGCTCCAGGGACGGACATCAGCCCCAGCATTTT. Protein sequence: CASSSRDGHQPQHF.